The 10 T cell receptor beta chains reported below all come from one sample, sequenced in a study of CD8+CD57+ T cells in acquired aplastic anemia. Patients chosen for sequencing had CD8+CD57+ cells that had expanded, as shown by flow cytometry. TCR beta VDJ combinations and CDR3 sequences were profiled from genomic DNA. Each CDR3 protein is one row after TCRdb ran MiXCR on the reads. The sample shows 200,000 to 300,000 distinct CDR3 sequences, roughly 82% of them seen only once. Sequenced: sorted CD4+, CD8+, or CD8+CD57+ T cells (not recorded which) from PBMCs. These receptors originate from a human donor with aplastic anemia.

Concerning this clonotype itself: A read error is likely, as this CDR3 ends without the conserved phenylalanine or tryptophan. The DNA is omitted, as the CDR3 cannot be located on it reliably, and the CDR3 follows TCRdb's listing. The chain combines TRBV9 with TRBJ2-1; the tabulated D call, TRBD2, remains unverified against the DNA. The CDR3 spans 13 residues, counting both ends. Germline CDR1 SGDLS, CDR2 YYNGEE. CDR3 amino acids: CASSHHSGRTDTL.

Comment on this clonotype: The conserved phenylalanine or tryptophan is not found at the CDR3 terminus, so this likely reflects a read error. CDR3 nucleotides: TGCGCCAGCAGCTCACGCCCAGGGACAGGGGTACTGAACACTGAAGCTTTCCTT. As protein: CASSSRPGTGVLNTEAFL. This chain joins TRBV5-1 and TRBJ1-1, with 10 bases fitting TRBD1. Germline V lookup: CDR1 SGHRS, CDR2 YFSETQ. This CDR3 contains 18 residues. Losses at the gene ends were 3 bases for V and 0 bases for J; bases not matched to a gene: 11.

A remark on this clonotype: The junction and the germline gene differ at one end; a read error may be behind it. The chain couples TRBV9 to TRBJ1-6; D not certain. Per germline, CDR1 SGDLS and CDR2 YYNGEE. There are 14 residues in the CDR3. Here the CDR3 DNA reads TGTGCCAGCAGCGTAGACGCGGGCGCGGGCACCCTGCACTTT. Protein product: CASSVDAGAGTLHF. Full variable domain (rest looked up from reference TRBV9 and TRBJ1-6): DSGVTQTPKHLITATGQRVTLRCSPRSGDLSVYWYQQSLDQGLQFLIQYYNGEERAKGNILERFSAQQFPDLHSELNLSSLELGDSALYFCASSVDAGAGTLHFGNGTRLTVT.

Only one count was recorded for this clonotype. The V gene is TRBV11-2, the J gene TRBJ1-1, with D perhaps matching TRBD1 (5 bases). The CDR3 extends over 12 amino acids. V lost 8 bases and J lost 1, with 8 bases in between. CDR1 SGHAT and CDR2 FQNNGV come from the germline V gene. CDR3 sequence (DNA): TGTGCCAGCCGACAGCCGAACACTGAAGCTTTCTTT. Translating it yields CASRQPNTEAFF.

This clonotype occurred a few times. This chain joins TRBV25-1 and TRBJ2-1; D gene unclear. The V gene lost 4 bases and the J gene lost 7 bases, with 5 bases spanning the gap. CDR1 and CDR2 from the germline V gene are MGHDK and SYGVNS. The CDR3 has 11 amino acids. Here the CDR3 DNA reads TGTGCCAGCAGTGGGGGAAATGAGCAGTTCTTC. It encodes CASSGGNEQFF.

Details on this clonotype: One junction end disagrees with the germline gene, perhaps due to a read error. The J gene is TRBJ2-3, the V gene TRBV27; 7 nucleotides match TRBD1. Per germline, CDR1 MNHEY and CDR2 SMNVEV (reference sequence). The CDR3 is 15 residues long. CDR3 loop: CATSDIGQALDTQYF. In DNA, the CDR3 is TGTGCCACCAGTGATATAGGACAGGCGCTCGATACGCAGTATTTT.

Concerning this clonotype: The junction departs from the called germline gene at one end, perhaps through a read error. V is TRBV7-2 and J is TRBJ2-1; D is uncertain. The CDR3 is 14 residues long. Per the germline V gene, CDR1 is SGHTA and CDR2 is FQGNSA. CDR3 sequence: CASSLALGYNAQFF. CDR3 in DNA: TGTGCCAGCAGCTTAGCCCTAGGTTACAATGCGCAGTTCTTC.

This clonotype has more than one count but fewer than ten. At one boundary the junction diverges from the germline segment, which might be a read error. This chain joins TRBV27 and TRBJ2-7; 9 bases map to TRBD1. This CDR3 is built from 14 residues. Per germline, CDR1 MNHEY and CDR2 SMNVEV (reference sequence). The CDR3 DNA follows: TGCGCCAGCGGCGCCGGACAGGGGTACAACGAGCAGTACTTC. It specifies CASGAGQGYNEQYF.

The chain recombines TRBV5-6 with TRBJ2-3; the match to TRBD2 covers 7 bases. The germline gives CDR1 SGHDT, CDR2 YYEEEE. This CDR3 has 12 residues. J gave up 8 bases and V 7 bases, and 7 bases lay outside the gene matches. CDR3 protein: CASLPERGTQYF. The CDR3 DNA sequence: TGTGCCAGCCTCCCTGAGCGGGGTACGCAGTATTTT.

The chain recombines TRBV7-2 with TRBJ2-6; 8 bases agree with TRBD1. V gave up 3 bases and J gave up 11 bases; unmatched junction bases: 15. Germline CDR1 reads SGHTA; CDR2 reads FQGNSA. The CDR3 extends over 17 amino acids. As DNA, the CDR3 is TGTGCCAGCAGCTTGGCAGGGGGCGCCGACTATGCCTACGTCCTGACTTTC. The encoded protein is CASSLAGGADYAYVLTF.